Listed here are 26 T cell receptor beta chains from one sample, sequenced in a study of CD8 T cells in ankylosing spondylitis. TCRdb independently ran MiXCR on the 5' RACE reads; one entry per CDR3 protein. This repertoire shows some 340,000 distinct CDR3 sequences, roughly 15% found once; its top ten account for roughly 0.99%. The material sequenced was blood, either unsorted or a sorted T cell fraction (not recorded which). Every receptor here comes from a male donor with ankylosing spondylitis or in good health (not recorded which).

V gene TRBV10-2 combines with J gene TRBJ2-4, with D possibly TRBD2 on 6 matching bases. This CDR3 has 13 amino acids. V lost 6 bases and J lost 3, with 9 bases in between. Germline CDR1 WSHSY, CDR2 SAAADI. CDR3 DNA: TGCGCCAGCAGATTGGGGGGCAAAAACATTCAGTACTTC. Translating it yields CASRLGGKNIQYF.

There are many counts of this clonotype. The gene calls are TRBV12-3 or TRBV12-4 and TRBJ1-4; 10 nucleotides match TRBD1. J lost 8 bases, V lost 6 bases, and 9 bases had no gene match. CDR3 length: 15 amino acids. Written as DNA, the CDR3 is TGTGCCAGCAGACCCAAGGGACAGGGGAGAGAAAAACTGTTTTTT. The encoded protein is CASRPKGQGREKLFF.

This clonotype was observed a few times. The chain has TRBV7-9 and TRBJ2-7; D remains ambiguous. CDR3 length equals 12 residues. Trimming took 1 base from V and 5 from J, leaving 6 bases between them. The germline gives CDR1 SEHNR, CDR2 FQNEAQ (reference sequence). Written as DNA, the CDR3 is TGTGCCAGCAGCTTAGGGGTGGACGAGCAGTACTTC. It is translated as CASSLGVDEQYF.

V is TRBV2 and J is TRBJ1-2; a weak D match, TRBD1 (6 bases). The CDR3 is 14 amino acids. CDR1 and CDR2 (germline): SNHLY, FYNNEI. Trimming removed 6 bases at V and 0 bases at J, with 11 bases between. The CDR3 here is CASRGQLANYGYTF. The CDR3 nucleotides are TGTGCCAGCAGAGGACAGTTAGCTAACTATGGCTACACCTTC.

This sequence joins TRBV6-1 and TRBJ1-6; possible D gene TRBD1, 6 bases. With 1 base removed from V and 0 bases from J, the gap between germline ends came to 10 bases. The CDR3 has 17 amino acids. CDR1 is MNHNS, CDR2 SASEGT, per germline. CDR3 nucleotides: TGTGCCAGCAGTGAAGTCGGGGGCAGCTCCTATAATTCACCCCTCCACTTT. Translation: CASSEVGGSSYNSPLHF.

This clonotype was detected only a few times. The genes are TRBV20-1 and TRBJ2-3, with 13 bases lining up with TRBD2. The CDR3 runs 16 residues. Germline trimming cut 5 bases from V and 2 bases from J; bases unmatched to any gene: 7. The germline gives CDR1 DFQATT, CDR2 SNEGSKA (reference sequence). CDR3 in amino acids: CSAPTGTSGVTDTQYF. The CDR3 DNA is TGCAGTGCTCCTACGGGGACTAGCGGGGTCACAGATACGCAGTATTTT.

This clonotype was detected a few times. The V gene is TRBV25-1, the J gene TRBJ2-3; D gene uncertain. CDR1 and CDR2 (germline): MGHDK, SYGVNS. CDR3 length: 13 residues. V was pared by 0 bases and J by 6 bases, with 7 bases between. This chain's CDR3 is CASSEYGRDTQYF. In DNA, the CDR3 is TGTGCCAGCAGTGAATACGGGCGGGATACGCAGTATTTT.

In its sample, this clonotype was seen a few times. This rearrangement joins TRBV7-2 to TRBJ2-7; 9 bases are shared with TRBD1. The V and J ends lost 5 bases and 4 bases, in that order; junction bases with no gene match: 9. CDR1 SGHTA and CDR2 FQGNSA come from the germline V gene. The CDR3 spans 15 residues. The CDR3 region is CASSITGTGSYEQYF. CDR3 sequence (DNA): TGTGCCAGCAGCATAACCGGGACAGGGTCGTACGAGCAGTACTTC.

The chain couples TRBV6-1 to TRBJ2-2; TRBD2 matches 9 bases. The germline CDR1 and CDR2 sequences are MNHNS and SASEGT. The V and J ends lost 6 bases and 5 bases, in that order; junction bases with no gene match: 7. This CDR3 spans 15 amino acids. CDR3 region: CASRAASGKTGELFF. In nucleotides, the CDR3 is TGTGCCAGCAGGGCGGCTAGCGGGAAGACCGGGGAGCTGTTTTTT.

This clonotype turned up a few times. V is TRBV7-2 and J is TRBJ2-7; no clear D. Germline V gene sequence: CDR1 SGHTA, CDR2 FQGNSA. CDR3 length: 15 amino acids. V dropped 1 base and J dropped 2 bases, with 12 bases sitting between them. The CDR3 region is CASSLGGSRTYEQYF. The CDR3 DNA sequence: TGTGCCAGCAGCTTAGGGGGTAGCAGGACCTACGAGCAGTACTTC. Together with reference TRBV7-2 and TRBJ2-7, the CDR3 gives the full variable domain: GAGVSQSPSNKVTEKGKDVELRCDPISGHTALYWYRQSLGQGLEFLIYFQGNSAPDKSGLPSDRFSAERTGGSVSTLTIQRTQQEDSAVYLCASSLGGSRTYEQYFGPGTRLTVT.

This chain uses TRBV10-3 with TRBJ1-1; D not certain. Germline CDR1 reads ENHRY; CDR2 reads SYGVKD. This CDR3 comprises 13 residues. The V end lost 5 bases, the J end lost 1 base, and 8 bases lay between the germline ends. CDR3 sequence: CAISPTENTEAFF. The CDR3 nucleotides read TGTGCCATCAGTCCGACCGAGAACACTGAAGCTTTCTTT.

This clonotype has just a few counts. The chain joins TRBV5-5 to TRBJ1-2; D call uncertain. CDR3 size: 15 residues. Germline V gene lookup returns CDR1 SGHKS and CDR2 YYEKEE (reference sequence). V lost 0 bases to trimming and J lost 2 bases, with 11 bases between them. In DNA, the CDR3 is TGTGCCAGCAGCTTGGACGCGGACTTAAACTATGGCTACACCTTC. This codes for CASSLDADLNYGYTF.

This clonotype was seen ten or more times. J is TRBJ1-1 and V is TRBV5-1; TRBD1 is a possible D gene (5 bases). The CDR3 has 12 residues. V was pared by 4 bases and J by 5 bases, with 9 bases between. Germline V gives CDR1 SGHRS, CDR2 YFSETQ. The CDR3 DNA reads as TGCGCCAGCAGCCCAGGGAGGACTGAAGCTTTCTTT. Encoded protein: CASSPGRTEAFF. The full variable domain, its missing parts supplied by reference TRBV5-1 and TRBJ1-1, is KAGVTQTPRYLIKTRGQQVTLSCSPISGHRSVSWYQQTPGQGLQFLFEYFSETQRNKGNFPGRFSGRQFSNSRSEMNVSTLELGDSALYLCASSPGRTEAFFGQGTRLTVV.

The table lists this clonotype with a few counts. The chain carries TRBV14 and TRBJ2-7; D may be TRBD1 (5 bases). In germline, CDR1 is SGHDN, CDR2 FVKESK. The CDR3 is made up of 14 amino acids. Trimming stripped 1 base from V and 4 bases from J, with 11 bases between. CDR3 nucleotide sequence: TGTGCCAGCAGCCAAGGGGGCTTCTTGTACGAGCAGTACTTC. Amino acid sequence: CASSQGGFLYEQYF. The variable domain in full, completed from reference TRBV14 and TRBJ2-7, reads EAGVTQFPSHSVIEKGQTVTLRCDPISGHDNLYWYRRVMGKEIKFLLHFVKESKQDESGMPNNRFLAERTGGTYSTLKVQPAELEDSGVYFCASSQGGFLYEQYFGPGTRLTVT.

Many counts were recorded for this clonotype. The gene calls are TRBV20-1 and TRBJ2-1; TRBD2 aligns across 11 bases. The CDR3 contains 14 residues. V dropped 5 bases and J dropped 3; count of bases not matched to a gene: 3. From germline, CDR1 is DFQATT and CDR2 SNEGSKA (reference sequence). CDR3 protein: CSAPLAGVYNEQFF. The CDR3 nucleotides read TGCAGTGCTCCACTAGCGGGAGTCTACAATGAGCAGTTCTTC.

The V gene is TRBV7-9, the J gene TRBJ1-1, with D tentatively TRBD1 (6 bases). In germline, CDR1 is SEHNR, CDR2 FQNEAQ (reference sequence). Trimming pared 0 bases from V and 8 bases from J, leaving 10 bases between. CDR3 length: 13 amino acids. The CDR3 DNA sequence: TGTGCCAGCAGCTTAGCTTCGACAGGAGAAGCTTTCTTT. It is translated as CASSLASTGEAFF.

This clonotype was detected only once. The J gene is TRBJ2-1, the V gene TRBV5-1, with 9 bases fitting TRBD1. Trimming took 2 bases from V and 6 from J; bases not matched to a gene: 6. Germline assignment: CDR1 SGHRS and CDR2 YFSETQ. This CDR3 has 15 amino acids. The CDR3 loop reads CASSFGTGIGNEQFF. The CDR3 DNA sequence: TGCGCCAGCAGCTTTGGGACAGGGATTGGCAATGAGCAGTTCTTC.

J is TRBJ2-3 and V is TRBV6-5, with 9 nucleotides matching TRBD2. This CDR3 is built from 15 residues. Per germline, CDR1 MNHEY and CDR2 SVGAGI. The J segment lost 6 bases and the V segment lost 2 bases, leaving 6 bases of the junction unmatched. CDR3 nucleotide sequence: TGTGCCAGCAGTTACGCGGGACTAGCCGGGGATACGCAGTATTTT. It codes for CASSYAGLAGDTQYF.

The chain is built from TRBV20-1 and TRBJ2-3; D tentatively fits TRBD1 or TRBD2 (6 bases each). Trimming removed 1 base from V and 0 bases from J, with 17 bases in between. The CDR3 runs 17 residues. Germline V lookup: CDR1 DFQATT, CDR2 SNEGSKA (reference sequence). CDR3 sequence (DNA): TGCAGTGCTAGAGGCCTCCGTACAGGGAGGAGCACAGATACGCAGTATTTT. Translating it yields CSARGLRTGRSTDTQYF.

The sample holds a few counts of this clonotype. The rearrangement uses TRBV20-1 and TRBJ1-6, with no clear D. The germline gives CDR1 DFQATT, CDR2 SNEGSKA (reference sequence). The CDR3 contains 14 residues. Trimming removed 2 bases from V and 10 bases from J, with 15 bases in between. CDR3 loop: CSARMAEGTSPLHF. The CDR3 DNA reads as TGCAGTGCTAGAATGGCCGAGGGAACCTCACCCCTCCACTTT.

This clonotype has a handful of counts. The chain links TRBV20-1 to TRBJ2-3, with 12 bases fitting TRBD1. Germline V CDR1 and CDR2: DFQATT, SNEGSKA (reference sequence). Trimming cost V 3 bases and J 5 bases; bases outside gene matches: 3. The length of the CDR3 is 14 residues. The CDR3 is CSARRDRGQDTQYF. Written as DNA, the CDR3 is TGCAGTGCTAGGCGGGACAGGGGGCAAGATACGCAGTATTTT.

V and J are TRBV20-1 and TRBJ2-6, with D perhaps TRBD2 (5 bases). Trimming took 5 bases from V and 0 from J, leaving 14 bases between them. Per the germline V gene, CDR1 is DFQATT and CDR2 is SNEGSKA (reference sequence). The CDR3 is made up of 16 amino acids. CDR3 protein: CSAGGGRRSGANVLTF. Written as DNA, the CDR3 is TGCAGTGCTGGAGGTGGACGGCGCTCTGGGGCCAACGTCCTGACTTTC.

The chain employs TRBV3-1 and TRBJ2-7; 10 nucleotides align to TRBD2. In germline, CDR1 is LGHDT, CDR2 YNNKEL (reference sequence). Germline trimming cut 3 bases from V and 4 bases from J; bases unmatched to any gene: 12. This CDR3 spans 17 amino acids. The CDR3 DNA follows: TGTGCCAGCAGCCAGAACGCCCGGACTAGCGGTACTTACGAGCAGTACTTC. Translation: CASSQNARTSGTYEQYF.

This clonotype was recorded a few times. The chain links TRBV4-1 to TRBJ1-3; TRBD1 agrees at 8 bases. Germline V CDR1 and CDR2: MGHRA, YSYEKL. V shed 4 bases, J shed 4 bases, and the junction held 6 bases outside the gene matches. CDR3 size: 15 residues. The CDR3 sequence: CASSPGQGKGNTIYF. CDR3 DNA sequence: TGCGCCAGCAGCCCCGGACAGGGTAAAGGAAACACCATATATTTT.

The rearrangement links TRBV10-2 to TRBJ2-7, with a possible D match to TRBD1 (5 bases). This CDR3 has 17 residues. CDR1 and CDR2 (germline): WSHSY, SAAADI. V was trimmed by 0 bases and J by 3 bases, leaving 18 bases between them. The CDR3 DNA sequence: TGCGCCAGCAGTGAGTCGATGCTGGCAGGGATTAGCTACGAGCAGTACTTC. Its protein is CASSESMLAGISYEQYF.

This clonotype came up a few times. The genes are TRBV27 and TRBJ2-5, with D perhaps matching TRBD1 (6 bases). Per germline, CDR1 MNHEY and CDR2 SMNVEV (reference sequence). The V end lost 6 bases, the J end lost 2 bases, and 19 bases lay between the germline ends. The CDR3 is 16 amino acids. The CDR3 loop is CASSPLGTPKQETQYF. The CDR3 DNA reads TGTGCCAGCAGCCCCCTTGGGACACCGAAACAAGAGACCCAGTACTTC.